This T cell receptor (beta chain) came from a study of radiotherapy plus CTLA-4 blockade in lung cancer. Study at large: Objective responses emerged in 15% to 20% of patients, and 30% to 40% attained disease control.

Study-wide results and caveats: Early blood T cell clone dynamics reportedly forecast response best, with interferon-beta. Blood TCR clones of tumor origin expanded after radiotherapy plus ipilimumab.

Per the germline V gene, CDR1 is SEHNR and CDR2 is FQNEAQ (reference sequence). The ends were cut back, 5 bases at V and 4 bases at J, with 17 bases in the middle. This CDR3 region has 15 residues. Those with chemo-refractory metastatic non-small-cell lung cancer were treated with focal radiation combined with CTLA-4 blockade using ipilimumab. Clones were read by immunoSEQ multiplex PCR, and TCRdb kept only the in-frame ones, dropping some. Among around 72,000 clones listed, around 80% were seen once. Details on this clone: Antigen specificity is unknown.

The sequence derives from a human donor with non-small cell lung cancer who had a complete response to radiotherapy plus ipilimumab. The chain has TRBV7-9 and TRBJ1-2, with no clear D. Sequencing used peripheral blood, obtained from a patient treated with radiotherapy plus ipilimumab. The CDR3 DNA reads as TGTGCCAGCAGCCAGGACGGTATGTCGACCTATGGCTACACCTTC. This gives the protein CASSQDGMSTYGYTF. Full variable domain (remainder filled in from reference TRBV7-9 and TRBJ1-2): DTGVSQNPRHKITKRGQNVTFRCDPISEHNRLYWYRQTLGQGPEFLTYFQNEAQLEKSRLLSDRFSAERPKGSFSTLEIQRTEQGDSAMYLCASSQDGMSTYGYTFGSGTRLTVV.